This TCR beta chain originates from a study of tumor and adjacent non-tumor tissue in lung cancer. Study-wide results and caveats: Significantly higher TCR diversity was found in tumor than normal lung.

A modified ARM-PCR protocol with three rounds of nested PCR amplified TCRbeta. TCRdb reprocessed the multiplex PCR reads with MiXCR, giving one entry per CDR3 protein. This sample has more than 75,000 distinct CDR3 sequences, with around 86% found just once. This sample's RNA came from whole unsorted tissue. Points on this clonotype: Its specificity is not known. Since the CDR3 does not end with the conserved phenylalanine or tryptophan, this likely comes from a read error.

Looked up from germline, CDR1 is DFQATT and CDR2 is SNEGSKA (reference sequence). The CDR3 has 13 amino acids. This sequence joins TRBV20-1 and TRBJ1-5, with D maybe TRBD1 (5 bases). The TCR comes from a woman in her forties or fifties with non-small cell lung cancer. The sequencing sample was made of lung tumor tissue. Here the CDR3 reads CNASLGGRQPQHL. The CDR3 DNA reads TGCAATGCTAGTTTGGGGGGAAGGCAGCCCCAGCATCTT.